This TCR beta chain emerged from a study of blood T cell repertoires in COVID-19. Clones were sequenced by immunoSEQ multiplex PCR, and TCRdb holds only the in-frame ones, with some missing. The profile covers roughly 220,000 clones, with roughly 88% appearing a single time and about 14% taken by the ten largest. The CDR3 is 13 amino acids. The trim removed 5 bases at V and 8 bases at J, leaving 4 bases unmatched. CDR1 SGHNT and CDR2 YYREEE come from the germline V gene (reference sequence). This chain links TRBV5-4 with TRBJ2-1, with TRBD2 matching over 10 bases. The material sequenced was PBMCs or T cells enriched from blood (not recorded which). This sequence was found in a woman in her fifties or sixties with acute COVID-19. The CDR3 protein is CASRPGTSDEQFF. In DNA form, the CDR3 reads TGTGCCAGCAGACCCGGGACTAGCGATGAGCAGTTCTTC.